The clone carrying this T cell receptor (beta chain) was detected many times. The antigen is undetermined. This sample stems from a study of T cells after posttransplantation cyclophosphamide. Generated by immunoSEQ multiplex PCR, the TCRdb table keeps only in-frame clones and is missing some. The specimen has some 38,000 clones, none found just once. Study-wide points: Tissue-infiltrating T cells from skin or gut overlapped little with blood T cells.

Germline-derived CDR1 and CDR2 are SGHVS and FQNEAQ. The CDR3 is 14 amino acids. V gave up 1 base and J gave up 5 bases; unmatched junction bases: 3. Input material: PBMCs. The chain joins TRBV7-8 to TRBJ2-7, with TRBD1 matching over 9 bases. The source of this sequence is a man between 45 and 60 years old in good health, CMV-negative, and a related stem cell transplant donor. CDR3 bases: TGTGCCAGCAGCTTAGGGACAGGGGTCCACGAGCAGTACTTC. This translates into CASSLGTGVHEQYF.